The clone carrying this TCR beta chain has just a few counts. Its target is not known. This entry belongs to a study of cytomegalovirus exposure and HLA in healthy donors. Study-wide context: An earlier analysis identified 120 million or so unique TCR beta sequences in 150 million to 200 million T cells.

Broader study findings: TCR beta chains numbering more than 150 were designated cytomegalovirus-associated. Near-uniform donor sequencing depth was presumed by presence/absence analyses.

Amplification used 60 Vbeta primers and 13 Jbeta primers. Sequencing was performed with immunoSEQ multiplex PCR; in TCRdb, only in-frame clones are kept and a portion is missing. The data show around 99,000 clones, 60% to 85% seen once. The sample taken for sequencing was PBMCs. The sequence was collected from a man between 50 and 59 years old in good health and CMV-seropositive.

Here the CDR3 reads CASSFLRVTEAFF. Here the CDR3 DNA reads TGTGCCAGCAGCTTCCTGCGAGTTACTGAAGCTTTCTTT. The chain uses TRBV5-5 and TRBJ1-1; no firm D call. Germline-derived CDR1 and CDR2 are SGHKS and YYEKEE (reference sequence). V was cut by 2 bases and J by 5 bases, with 10 bases left in between. The CDR3 length is 13 residues.